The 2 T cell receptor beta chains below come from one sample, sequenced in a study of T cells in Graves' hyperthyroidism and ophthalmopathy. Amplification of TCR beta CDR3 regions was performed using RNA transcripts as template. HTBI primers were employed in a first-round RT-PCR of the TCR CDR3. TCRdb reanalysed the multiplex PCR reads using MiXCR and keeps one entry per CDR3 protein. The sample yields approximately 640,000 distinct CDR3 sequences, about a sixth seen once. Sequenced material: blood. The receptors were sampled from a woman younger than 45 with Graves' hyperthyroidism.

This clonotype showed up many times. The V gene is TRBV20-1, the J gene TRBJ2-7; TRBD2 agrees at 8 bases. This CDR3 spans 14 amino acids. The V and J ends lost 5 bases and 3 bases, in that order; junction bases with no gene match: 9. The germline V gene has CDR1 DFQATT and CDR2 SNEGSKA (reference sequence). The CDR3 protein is CSAGGAGEIYEQYF. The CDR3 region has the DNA TGCAGTGCTGGGGGAGCGGGAGAAATCTACGAGCAGTACTTC.

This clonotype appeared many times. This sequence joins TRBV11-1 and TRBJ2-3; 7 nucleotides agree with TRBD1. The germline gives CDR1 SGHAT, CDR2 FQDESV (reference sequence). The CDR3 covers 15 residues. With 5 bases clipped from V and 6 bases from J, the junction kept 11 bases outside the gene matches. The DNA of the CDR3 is TGTGCCAGCAGCCTATCCTCGACAGGGATGGATACGCAGTATTTT. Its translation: CASSLSSTGMDTQYF.